A selection of T cell receptor beta chains follows, all from one sample in a study of cytomegalovirus exposure and HLA in healthy donors. Sequenced by immunoSEQ multiplex PCR; TCRdb stores in-frame clones only, minus some. The table has approximately 110,000 clones, roughly 74% seen once. What was sequenced was PBMCs. The origin of the receptors is a woman aged 50 to 60 in good health and CMV-seropositive. Each CDR3 is given with its conserved first and last residue. The D gene is left open where the match is weak. The listing skips clone size in some rows; elsewhere it reads once, few, many or a size class.

V	D	size	J	CDR3	DNA
TRBV30	NA	NA	TRBJ2-5	CAWSGGGKETQYF	TGTGCCTGGAGTGGTGGGGGCAAGGAGACCCAGTACTTC
TRBV5-8	NA	NA	TRBJ2-7	CASSSLEQYF	TGTGCCAGCAGCTCCCTAGAGCAGTACTTC
TRBV18	NA	NA	TRBJ1-6	CASSPPVGGGSRSPLHF	TGTGCCAGCTCACCACCGGTCGGGGGTGGGTCCCGTTCACCCCTCCACTTT
TRBV28	TRBD1	NA	TRBJ2-7	CASTTGGYYEQYF	TGTGCCAGCACCACAGGGGGTTACTACGAGCAGTACTTC
TRBV7-6	NA	NA	TRBJ1-6	CASSLREGNQFGLNSPLHF	TGTGCCAGCAGCTTGAGGGAAGGAAACCAATTTGGGTTGAATTCACCCCTCCACTTT
TRBV6-6	NA	few	TRBJ2-7	CASTAGGSGDEQYF	TGTGCCAGCACCGCAGGAGGGTCAGGCGACGAGCAGTACTTC
TRBV27	NA	NA	TRBJ2-6	CASRTLAAGANVLTF	TGTGCCAGCAGAACGCTAGCCGCGGGGGCCAACGTCCTGACTTTC
TRBV28	NA	NA	TRBJ1-4	CASSNGQINEKLFF	TGTGCCAGCAGTAACGGACAGATTAATGAAAAACTGTTTTTT
TRBV27	NA	NA	TRBJ1-2	CASSFRRQRDHYGYTF	TGTGCCAGCAGTTTTCGTAGGCAGAGGGATCACTATGGCTACACCTTC
TRBV7-9	TRBD1	NA	TRBJ2-7	CASSLGQGVAYEQYF	TGTGCCAGCAGCTTAGGGCAGGGGGTTGCCTACGAGCAGTACTTC
TRBV6-1	TRBD1	NA	TRBJ1-4	CASSQRGTGNEKLFF	TGTGCCAGCAGCCAACGTGGGACAGGGAATGAAAAACTGTTTTTT
TRBV7-2	NA	NA	TRBJ1-5	CASSSVGNQPQHF	TGTGCCAGCAGCTCTGTCGGTAATCAGCCCCAGCATTTT
TRBV14	NA	NA	TRBJ1-2	CASSPYPGTASGYTF	TGTGCCAGCAGCCCTTACCCCGGGACTGCGAGTGGCTACACCTTC
TRBV11-2	TRBD1	NA	TRBJ1-1	CASSLRTGANTEAFF	TGTGCCAGCAGCTTACGGACAGGGGCCAACACTGAAGCTTTCTTT
TRBV7-2	NA	NA	TRBJ2-3	CASSSGRVGTDTQYF	TGTGCCAGCAGTTCCGGGCGGGTGGGCACAGATACGCAGTATTTT
TRBV10-2	NA	NA	TRBJ2-7	CASRYGVSSYEQYF	TGCGCCAGCCGCTACGGGGTTAGCTCCTACGAGCAGTACTTC
TRBV19	NA	NA	TRBJ1-5	CASDSRVWGESQPQHF	TGTGCCAGTGACAGTCGAGTATGGGGGGAGAGTCAGCCCCAGCATTTT
TRBV4-2	TRBD1	few	TRBJ1-1	CASDSTGGLDKAFF	TGTGCCAGCGACTCGACAGGGGGCCTAGACAAAGCTTTCTTT
TRBV5-4	TRBD2	NA	TRBJ2-2	CASSAPGLAGNGELFF	TGTGCCAGCAGCGCTCCGGGACTAGCGGGGAACGGGGAGCTGTTTTTT
TRBV5-1	NA	NA	TRBJ1-2	CASSLTGTPNYGYTF	TGCGCCAGCAGCTTAACCGGGACACCTAACTATGGCTACACCTTC
TRBV25-1	TRBD1	NA	TRBJ2-1	CASSPQGALSSYNEQFF	TGTGCCAGCAGTCCACAGGGGGCGCTGAGCTCCTACAATGAGCAGTTCTTC
TRBV7-6	TRBD1	NA	TRBJ1-3	CASSPTGGASGNTIYF	TGTGCCAGCAGCCCCACAGGGGGCGCTTCTGGAAACACCATATATTTT
TRBV25-1	NA	NA	TRBJ1-4	CASSETAPRGEKLFF	TGTGCCAGCAGTGAGACGGCCCCCCGAGGAGAAAAACTGTTTTTT
TRBV2	TRBD2	NA	TRBJ2-3	CASRKGASGGASTDTQYF	TGTGCCAGCAGGAAGGGAGCTAGCGGGGGAGCTAGCACAGATACGCAGTATTTT
TRBV9	NA	NA	TRBJ1-6	CASSEQVANSPLHF	TGTGCCAGCAGCGAGCAGGTTGCTAATTCACCCCTCCACTTT
TRBV27	TRBD2	few	TRBJ2-3	CASSSPTSGAKGDTQYF	TGTGCCAGCAGTTCCCCGACTAGCGGGGCGAAGGGAGATACGCAGTATTTT
TRBV5-1	NA	NA	TRBJ1-3	CASSLAGDPTGNTIYF	TGCGCCAGCAGCTTGGCCGGGGATCCCACTGGAAACACCATATATTTT
TRBV2	TRBD1	NA	TRBJ1-2	CASRQGNYGYTF	TGTGCCAGCAGACAGGGGAACTATGGCTACACCTTC
TRBV7-2	NA	NA	TRBJ1-5	CASSLGMQGSNQPQHF	TGTGCCAGCAGCTTAGGGATGCAGGGGAGCAATCAGCCCCAGCATTTT
TRBV5-1	TRBD1	NA	TRBJ2-7	CASSPTTGSENEQYF	TGCGCCAGCAGCCCAACGACAGGGTCCGAAAACGAGCAGTACTTC
TRBV6-1	TRBD1	once	TRBJ2-1	CASSDRNGQGGNEQFF	TGTGCCAGCAGTGACAGAAATGGACAGGGGGGGAATGAGCAGTTCTTC